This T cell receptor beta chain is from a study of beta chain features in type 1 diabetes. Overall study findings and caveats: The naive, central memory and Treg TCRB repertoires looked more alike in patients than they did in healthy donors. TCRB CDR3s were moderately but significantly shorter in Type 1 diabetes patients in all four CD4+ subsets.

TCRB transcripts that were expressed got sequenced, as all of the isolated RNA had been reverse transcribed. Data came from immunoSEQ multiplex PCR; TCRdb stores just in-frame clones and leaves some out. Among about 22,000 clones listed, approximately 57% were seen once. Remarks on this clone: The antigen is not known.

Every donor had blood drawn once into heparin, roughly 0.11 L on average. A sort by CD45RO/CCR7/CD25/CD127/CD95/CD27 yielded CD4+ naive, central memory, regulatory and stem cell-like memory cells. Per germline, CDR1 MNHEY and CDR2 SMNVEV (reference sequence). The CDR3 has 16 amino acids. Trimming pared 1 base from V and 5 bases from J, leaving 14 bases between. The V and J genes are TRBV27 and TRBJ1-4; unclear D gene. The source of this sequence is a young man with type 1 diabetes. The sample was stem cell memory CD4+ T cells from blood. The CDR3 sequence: CASSLWQPGANEKLFF. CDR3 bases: TGTGCCAGCAGTTTATGGCAGCCGGGTGCGAATGAAAAACTGTTTTTT.